Each of the 9 T cell receptor beta chains below was sequenced from the same sample in a study of tumor and adjacent non-tumor tissue in lung cancer. Three rounds of nested PCR, following a modified ARM-PCR protocol, produced the TCRbeta library. TCRdb re-called the multiplex PCR reads with MiXCR, one entry per CDR3 protein. The repertoire holds around 50,000 distinct CDR3 sequences, with roughly two thirds as singletons. No cell sorting was done before RNA was extracted from the tissue. This non-tumor lung sample came from over 3 cm beyond the tumor edge. The sample comprised distant non-tumor lung tissue. The receptors were sampled from a woman aged 70-85 years with non-small cell lung cancer.

As to this clonotype: One end of the junction fails to match germline, which may point to a read error. V is TRBV11-2 and J is TRBJ2-5; D remains unclear. The CDR3 length is 12 residues. Germline lookup yields CDR1 SGHAT and CDR2 FQNNGV. CDR3 sequence (DNA): TGTGCCAGCGGCTTAGATCAAGAGACCCAGTACTTC. It is translated as CASGLDQETQYF. Using reference TRBV11-2 and TRBJ2-5 for the parts outside the CDR3, the full variable domain is EAGVAQSPRYKIIEKRQSVAFWCNPISGHATLYWYQQILGQGPKLLIQFQNNGVVDDSQLPKDRFSAERLKGVDSTLKIQPAKLEDSAVYLCASGLDQETQYFGPGTRLLVL.

This clonotype has at least ten counts. This chain uses TRBV12-3 or TRBV12-4 with TRBJ2-1; 9 bases map to TRBD2. V shed 5 bases, J shed 6 bases, and the junction held 5 bases outside the gene matches. The CDR3 consists of 14 residues. The CDR3: CASSDSGSSNEQFF. The CDR3 DNA is TGTGCCAGCAGTGATAGCGGGAGCAGCAATGAGCAGTTCTTC.

This clonotype was detected many times. The chain combines TRBV5-6 with TRBJ2-1; D might be TRBD1 or TRBD2, each matching 5 bases. There are 12 residues in the CDR3. Trimming stripped 3 bases from V and 15 bases from J, with 16 bases between. Per the germline V gene, CDR1 is SGHDT and CDR2 is YYEEEE. CDR3 nucleotides: TGTGCCAGCAGCTCTCTTCCGGGACCCGGGTTCTTC. Its protein product is CASSSLPGPGFF. The complete variable domain, with remaining parts taken from reference TRBV5-6 and TRBJ2-1, reads DAGVTQSPTHLIKTRGQQVTLRCSPKSGHDTVSWYQQALGQGPQFIFQYYEEEERQRGNFPDRFSGHQFPNYSSELNVNALLLGDSALYLCASSSLPGPGFFGPGTRLTVL.

Regarding this clonotype: A read error may account for a junction end that differs from germline. The chain carries TRBV29-1 and TRBJ2-1; D is perhaps TRBD1 (5 bases). The CDR3 has 14 residues. Germline CDR1 and CDR2: SQVTM and ANQGSEA. The DNA for the CDR3 is TGCATCGTTGCCGTCAGGGATTCCTACAACGAGCAGTTCTTC. Translated, it gives CIVAVRDSYNEQFF.

A single count supports this clonotype. Mismatch with germline at one junction end may stem from a read error. This chain uses TRBV11-2 with TRBJ2-6; the D gene is possibly TRBD1 (5 bases). Per germline, CDR1 SGHAT and CDR2 FQNNGV. The CDR3 sequence is 15 residues long. Here the CDR3 DNA reads TGTGCCAGCAGCTTAGGTAGCTCTGGGGCCAACATCCTGACTTTC. As protein: CASSLGSSGANILTF.

The chain has TRBV6-1 and TRBJ1-1; the match to TRBD1 covers 7 bases. Germline values: CDR1 MNHNS, CDR2 SASEGT. The CDR3 is 17 amino acids. The V gene end was trimmed by 0 bases and the J gene end by 4 bases; junction bases not matched to a gene: 11. The CDR3 DNA follows: TGTGCCAGCAGTGAAGCCCGGGTGACAGGGCGTACCACTGAAGCTTTCTTT. Residues: CASSEARVTGRTTEAFF.

As concerns this clonotype: This clone may be a read error of a much larger clone one base away. The chain has TRBV11-2 and TRBJ2-3; no firm D call. The germline V and J ends were trimmed by 3 bases and 10 bases, with 20 bases remaining between them. The germline gives CDR1 SGHAT, CDR2 FQNNGV. There are 15 residues in the CDR3. This CDR3 is CASSFSSVESAAQYF. CDR3 DNA sequence: TGTGCCAGCAGCTTCTCCTCCGTGGAATCGGCCGCGCAGTATTTT.

A word on this clonotype: One end of the junction fails to match germline, which may point to a read error. This chain links TRBV11-1 with TRBJ2-2; the match to TRBD2 covers 8 bases. The CDR3 spans 16 residues. Germline V gene data show CDR1 as SGHAT and CDR2 as FQDESV (reference sequence). The CDR3 protein is CASGQLTSGSIGGLFF. In DNA, the CDR3 is TGTGCCAGCGGCCAACTCACTAGCGGTAGCATCGGGGGGCTGTTTTTT.

A few counts support this clonotype. A clone one base away is much larger, so this may be a read error. This chain links TRBV5-6 with TRBJ2-2; no clear D. CDR1 and CDR2 (germline): SGHDT, YYEEEE. Trimming removed 0 bases from V and 8 bases from J, with 8 bases in between. There are 13 residues in the CDR3. CDR3 in amino acids: CASSLDLPGELFF. The CDR3 nucleotides read TGTGCCAGCAGCTTGGATTTGCCAGGGGAGCTGTTTTTT.